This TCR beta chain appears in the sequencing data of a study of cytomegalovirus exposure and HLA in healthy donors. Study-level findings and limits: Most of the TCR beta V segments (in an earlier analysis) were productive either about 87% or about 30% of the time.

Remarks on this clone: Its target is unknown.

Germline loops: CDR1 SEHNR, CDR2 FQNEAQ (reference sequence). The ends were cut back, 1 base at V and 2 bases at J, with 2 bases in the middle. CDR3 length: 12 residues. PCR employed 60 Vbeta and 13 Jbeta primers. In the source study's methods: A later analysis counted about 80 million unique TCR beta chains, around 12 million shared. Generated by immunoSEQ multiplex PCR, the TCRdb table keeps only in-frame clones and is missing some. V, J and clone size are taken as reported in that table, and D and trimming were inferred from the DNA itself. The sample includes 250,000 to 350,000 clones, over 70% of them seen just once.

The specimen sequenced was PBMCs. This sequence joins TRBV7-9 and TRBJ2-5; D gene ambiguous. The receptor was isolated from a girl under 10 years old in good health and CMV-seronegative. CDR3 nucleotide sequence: TGTGCCAGCAGCTTAGTACAAGAGACCCAGTACTTC. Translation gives CASSLVQETQYF.